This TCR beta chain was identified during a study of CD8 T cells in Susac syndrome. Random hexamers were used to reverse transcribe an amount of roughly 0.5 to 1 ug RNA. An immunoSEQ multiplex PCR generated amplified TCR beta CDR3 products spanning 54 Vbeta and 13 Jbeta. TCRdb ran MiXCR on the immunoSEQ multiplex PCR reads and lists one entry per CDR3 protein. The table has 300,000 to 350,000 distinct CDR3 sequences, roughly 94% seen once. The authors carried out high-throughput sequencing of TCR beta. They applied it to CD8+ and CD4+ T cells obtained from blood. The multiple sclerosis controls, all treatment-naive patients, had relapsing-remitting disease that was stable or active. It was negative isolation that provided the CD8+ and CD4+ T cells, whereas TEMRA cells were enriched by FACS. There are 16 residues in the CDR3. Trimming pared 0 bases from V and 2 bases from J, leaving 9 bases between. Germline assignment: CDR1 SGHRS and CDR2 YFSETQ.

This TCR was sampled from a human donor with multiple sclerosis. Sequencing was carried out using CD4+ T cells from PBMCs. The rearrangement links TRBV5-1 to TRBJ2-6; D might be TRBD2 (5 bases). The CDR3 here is CASSLVLATGANVLTF. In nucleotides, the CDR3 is TGCGCCAGCAGCTTGGTCCTAGCAACTGGGGCCAACGTCCTGACTTTC.